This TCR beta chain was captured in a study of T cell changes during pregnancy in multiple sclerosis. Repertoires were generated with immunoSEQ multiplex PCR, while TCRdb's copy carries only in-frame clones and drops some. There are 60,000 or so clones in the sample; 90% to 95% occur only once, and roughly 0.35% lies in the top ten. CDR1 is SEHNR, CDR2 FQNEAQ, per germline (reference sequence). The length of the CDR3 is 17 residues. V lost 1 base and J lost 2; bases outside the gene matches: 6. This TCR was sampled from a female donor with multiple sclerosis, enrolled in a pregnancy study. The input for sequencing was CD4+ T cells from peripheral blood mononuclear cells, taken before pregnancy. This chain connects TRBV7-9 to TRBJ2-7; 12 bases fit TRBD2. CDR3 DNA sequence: TGTGCCAGCAGCTTAGTACTAGCGGGAGGTATCACCTACGAGCAGTACTTC. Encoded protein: CASSLVLAGGITYEQYF.